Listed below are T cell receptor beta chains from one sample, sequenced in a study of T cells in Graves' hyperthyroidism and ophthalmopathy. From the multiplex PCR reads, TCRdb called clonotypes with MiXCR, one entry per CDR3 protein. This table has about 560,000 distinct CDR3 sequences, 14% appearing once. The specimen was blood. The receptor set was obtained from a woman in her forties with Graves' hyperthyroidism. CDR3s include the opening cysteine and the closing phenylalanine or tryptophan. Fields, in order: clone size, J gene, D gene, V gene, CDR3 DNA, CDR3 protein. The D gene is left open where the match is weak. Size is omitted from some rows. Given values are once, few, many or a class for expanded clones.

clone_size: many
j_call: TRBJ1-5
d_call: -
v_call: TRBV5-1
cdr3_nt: TGCGCCAGCAGCTTGGAAGGACAGCCGAATCAGCCCCAGCATTTT
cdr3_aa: CASSLEGQPNQPQHF

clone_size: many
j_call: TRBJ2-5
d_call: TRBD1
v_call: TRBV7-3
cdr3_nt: TGTGCCAGCAGCCCCGGGACAGTAGAGACCCAGTACTTC
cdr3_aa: CASSPGTVETQYF

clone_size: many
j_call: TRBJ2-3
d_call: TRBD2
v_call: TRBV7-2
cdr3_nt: TGTGCCAGCAGGGGACTAGCGGGAGGAGATACGCAGTATTTT
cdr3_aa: CASRGLAGGDTQYF

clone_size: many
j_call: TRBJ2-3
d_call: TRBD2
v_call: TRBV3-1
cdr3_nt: TGTGCCAGCAGCCAAGAGAGACTAGCGGGAAGGGATACGCAGTATTTT
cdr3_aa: CASSQERLAGRDTQYF

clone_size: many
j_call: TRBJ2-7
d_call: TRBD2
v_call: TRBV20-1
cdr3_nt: TGCAGTGCTAGAGATCTCCGGGGGAGGGTTGAGGAGCAGTACTTC
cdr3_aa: CSARDLRGRVEEQYF

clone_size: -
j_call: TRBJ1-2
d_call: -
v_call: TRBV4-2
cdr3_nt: TGTGCCAGCAGCCGGACAGAGAATAACTATGGCTACACCTTC
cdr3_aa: CASSRTENNYGYTF

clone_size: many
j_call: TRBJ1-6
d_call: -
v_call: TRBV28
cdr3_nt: TGTGCCAGCAGTTTATTTTGGAATTCACCCCTCCACTTT
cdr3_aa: CASSLFWNSPLHF

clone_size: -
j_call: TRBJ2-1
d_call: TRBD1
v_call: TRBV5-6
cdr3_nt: TGTGCCAGCAGCTTGGTTTGGACAGGGCGTTCCTACAATGAGCAGTTCTTC
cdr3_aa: CASSLVWTGRSYNEQFF

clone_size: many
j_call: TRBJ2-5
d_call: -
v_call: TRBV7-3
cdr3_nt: TGTGCCAGCAGCTTCTGGACAGGGAGGGGGGAGACCCAGTACTTC
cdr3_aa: CASSFWTGRGETQYF

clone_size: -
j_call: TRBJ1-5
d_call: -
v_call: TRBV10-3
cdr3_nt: TGTGCCATCAGTGAGGACCATCAGCCCCAGCATTTT
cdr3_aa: CAISEDHQPQHF